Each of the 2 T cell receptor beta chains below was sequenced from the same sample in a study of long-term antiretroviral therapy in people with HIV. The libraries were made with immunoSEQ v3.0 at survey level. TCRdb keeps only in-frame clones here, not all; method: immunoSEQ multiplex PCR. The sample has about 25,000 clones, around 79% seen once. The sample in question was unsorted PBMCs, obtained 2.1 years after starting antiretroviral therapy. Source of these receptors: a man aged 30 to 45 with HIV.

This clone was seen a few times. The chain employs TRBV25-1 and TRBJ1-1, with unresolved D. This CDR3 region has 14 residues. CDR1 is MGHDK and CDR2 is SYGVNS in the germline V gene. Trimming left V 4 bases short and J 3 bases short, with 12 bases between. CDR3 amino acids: CASSVLGRDTEAFF. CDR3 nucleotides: TGTGCCAGCAGTGTGCTGGGGAGGGACACTGAAGCTTTCTTT.

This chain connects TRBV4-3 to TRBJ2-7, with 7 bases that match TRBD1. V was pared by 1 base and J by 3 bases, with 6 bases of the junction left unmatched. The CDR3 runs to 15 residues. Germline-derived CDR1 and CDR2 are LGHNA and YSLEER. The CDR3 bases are TGCGCCAGCAGCCAAGGATGGGGACAGAGCTACGAGCAGTACTTC. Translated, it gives CASSQGWGQSYEQYF.